This T cell receptor (beta chain) derives from a study of blood T cell repertoires in COVID-19. Study details: Material from acute and convalescent COVID-19 was sourced from the United States, Italy and Spain. The analysed material was cDNA or gDNA that came from T cells, B-cell-depleted T cells, or PBMCs.

The CDR3 is 19 amino acids. V shed 3 bases and J shed 0 bases, with 21 bases lying between them. Germline loops: CDR1 SGHAT, CDR2 FQNNGV. Original methodology: Amplification from reference gene primers served as the basis for estimated nucleated cell counts. TCRdb keeps only in-frame clones here, not all; method: immunoSEQ multiplex PCR. For V, J and clone size, that table is used; D and trimming come from the DNA. The profile shows around 300,000 clones, 85% of them singletons. This clonotype was obtained from a woman in her fifties or sixties with active or convalescent COVID-19. The sequenced sample consisted of peripheral blood. This chain connects TRBV11-2 to TRBJ2-4, with D possibly matching TRBD1 (6 bases). In DNA form, the CDR3 reads TGTGCCAGCAGCTTCCTCAGGGGCTCCGGCCTTTTAGCCAAAAACATTCAGTACTTC. Translated: CASSFLRGSGLLAKNIQYF.